These T cell receptor beta chains were read from a single sample in a study of blood T cell repertoires in COVID-19. The assay was immunoSEQ multiplex PCR, and TCRdb's table has in-frame clones only and misses some. The sample has about 260,000 clones, 75% to 95% seen once. The specimen was peripheral blood. The receptors come from a person aged 18 to 30 with COVID-19, enrolled during active disease. Both conserved end residues are part of each CDR3. Fields, in order: clone size, V gene, J gene, D gene, CDR3 protein, CDR3 DNA. The D gene is left open where the match is weak. The size entry is marked missing in some rows and otherwise reads once, few, many or a size class.

>.|TRBV7-6|TRBJ2-3|TRBD2
CASSLGGGGRQDTQYF
TGTGCCAGCAGCCTCGGGGGGGGTGGACGCCAAGATACGCAGTATTTT
>.|TRBV10-2|TRBJ2-7|TRBD1
CASSGGQSAAGVQYF
TGCGCCAGCAGTGGGGGACAGTCGGCCGCCGGGGTGCAGTACTTC
>.|TRBV3-1/TRBV3-2|TRBJ2-6|.
CASSQDSSGANVLTF
TGTGCCAGCAGCCAAGACAGCTCTGGGGCCAACGTCCTGACTTTC
>.|TRBV5-6|TRBJ2-2|.
CASSLAGGNTGELFF
TGTGCCAGCAGCTTGGCCGGAGGAAACACCGGGGAGCTGTTTTTT
>.|TRBV4-1|TRBJ1-2|TRBD1
CASSTRQGFNYGYTF
TGCGCCAGCAGCACCCGACAGGGGTTCAACTATGGCTACACCTTC
>.|TRBV2|TRBJ2-2|.
CASTSFTGELFF
TGTGCCAGCACCTCTTTCACCGGGGAGCTGTTTTTT
>.|TRBV19|TRBJ2-7|.
CASSMRTPAYEQYF
TGTGCCAGTAGTATGAGGACACCCGCCTACGAGCAGTACTTC
>.|TRBV10-2|TRBJ1-6|TRBD1
CASSDPNRGYNSPLHF
TGCGCCAGCAGTGACCCGAACAGGGGATATAATTCACCCCTCCACTTT
>.|TRBV7-2|TRBJ1-5|.
CASSLVKNQPQHF
TGTGCCAGCAGCTTAGTCAAAAATCAGCCCCAGCATTTT
>.|TRBV6-5|TRBJ2-5|.
CASSQKGFGETQYF
TGTGCCAGCAGTCAAAAGGGGTTTGGAGAGACCCAGTACTTC
>few|TRBV4-1|TRBJ1-5|.
CASSDRREHQPQHF
TGCGCCAGCAGCGACCGGCGGGAGCATCAGCCCCAGCATTTT
>.|TRBV30|TRBJ2-6|TRBD1
CAWTWGRTGTAHFGANVLTF
TGTGCCTGGACCTGGGGGCGGACAGGGACGGCCCACTTTGGGGCCAACGTCCTGACTTTC
>.|TRBV7-2|TRBJ2-1|.
CASSFVPQGEQFF
TGTGCCAGCAGCTTCGTCCCCCAGGGTGAGCAGTTCTTC
>.|TRBV4-1|TRBJ1-5|TRBD1
CASSPDRGNQPQHF
TGCGCCAGCAGCCCGGACAGGGGAAATCAGCCCCAGCATTTT
>once|TRBV10-3|TRBJ1-2|.
CAISTGMERDGYTF
TGTGCCATCAGCACAGGGATGGAGAGGGATGGCTACACCTTC
>.|TRBV25-1|TRBJ2-2|.
CASSSRDGELFF
TGTGCCAGCAGTTCCCGGGACGGGGAGCTGTTTTTT
>once|TRBV24-1|TRBJ2-3|TRBD2
CATSVGTSGLTQYF
TGTGCCACCAGTGTAGGGACTAGCGGCCTCACGCAGTATTTT
>.|TRBV2|TRBJ2-7|.
CASREIDEQYF
TGTGCCAGCAGGGAGATTGACGAGCAGTACTTC
>once|TRBV15|TRBJ2-1|.
CATSDGSSDSNEQFF
TGTGCCACCAGCGACGGATCGAGCGATTCCAATGAGCAGTTCTTC
>.|TRBV13|TRBJ2-2|TRBD1
CASSLGGTGNTGELFF
TGTGCCAGCAGCTTAGGCGGGACAGGAAACACCGGGGAGCTGTTTTTT
>.|TRBV27|TRBJ1-2|TRBD1
CASTWTGGSNYGYTF
TGTGCCAGCACCTGGACAGGAGGGAGTAACTATGGCTACACCTTC
>.|TRBV9|TRBJ2-3|.
CASSVATVTDTQYF
TGTGCCAGCAGCGTAGCGACAGTCACAGATACGCAGTATTTT
>.|TRBV11-2|TRBJ2-7|.
CASSLVFWQGGYEQYF
TGTGCCAGCAGCTTAGTATTTTGGCAGGGGGGCTACGAGCAGTACTTC
>.|TRBV11-2|TRBJ2-5|.
CASSLLQETQYF
TGTGCCAGCAGCTTACTCCAAGAGACCCAGTACTTC
>.|TRBV30|TRBJ1-1|.
CAWSVLQNTEAFF
TGTGCCTGGAGTGTACTACAGAACACTGAAGCTTTCTTT
>.|TRBV19|TRBJ2-1|.
CASSMSRRAIWEQFF
TGTGCCAGTAGTATGAGTCGGCGGGCCATTTGGGAGCAGTTCTTC
>.|TRBV5-4|TRBJ2-5|TRBD2
CASRLAGGKETQYF
TGTGCCAGCCGCCTAGCGGGAGGGAAAGAGACCCAGTACTTC
>.|TRBV5-6|TRBJ2-2|.
CASSTYAGELFF
TGTGCCAGCAGCACCTATGCCGGGGAGCTGTTTTTT
>.|TRBV7-9|TRBJ2-5|.
CASSLDGQGWGETQYF
TGTGCCAGCAGCTTAGATGGCCAGGGGTGGGGAGAGACCCAGTACTTC
>once|TRBV5-6|TRBJ1-5|.
CASSPSGVAPQHF
TGTGCCAGCAGCCCCTCCGGGGTGGCGCCCCAGCATTTT
>.|TRBV4-3|TRBJ2-1|TRBD1
CASSHVGPAKGAPYNEQFF
TGCGCCAGCAGCCACGTAGGGCCGGCGAAGGGGGCCCCCTACAATGAGCAGTTCTTC
>.|TRBV5-4|TRBJ2-1|TRBD1
CASSADRGYYNEQFF
TGTGCCAGCAGCGCCGACAGGGGTTACTACAATGAGCAGTTCTTC
>.|TRBV7-9|TRBJ2-1|.
CASSYVQGASSYNEQFF
TGTGCCAGCAGCTACGTCCAGGGCGCCAGCTCCTACAATGAGCAGTTCTTC
>.|TRBV7-2|TRBJ1-2|.
CASIPIPPESYGYTF
TGTGCCAGCATCCCGATCCCCCCAGAAAGCTATGGCTACACCTTC
>.|TRBV5-1|TRBJ2-1|TRBD1
CASSLGQGGREREQFF
TGCGCCAGCAGCCTAGGACAGGGTGGCCGAGAACGTGAGCAGTTCTTC
>.|TRBV27|TRBJ2-2|.
CASSYGVANTGELFF
TGTGCCAGCAGTTACGGGGTGGCGAACACCGGGGAGCTGTTTTTT
>.|TRBV6-5|TRBJ2-6|TRBD1
CASSLPGTGGNVLTF
TGTGCCAGCAGCCTCCCCGGGACAGGGGGCAACGTCCTGACTTTC
>.|TRBV18|TRBJ2-5|TRBD1
CASSPMGQGGETQYF
TGTGCCAGCTCACCTATGGGACAGGGAGGAGAGACCCAGTACTTC
>.|TRBV18|TRBJ2-1|.
CASSPSHSRYNEQFF
TGTGCCAGCTCACCATCCCACAGCCGGTACAATGAGCAGTTCTTC
>.|TRBV5-6|TRBJ1-6|.
CASSPRYSSYNSPLHF
TGTGCCAGCAGCCCACGTTATAGCTCCTATAATTCACCCCTCCACTTT
>.|TRBV7-9|TRBJ2-2|TRBD2
CASSDGGLAGKNTGELFF
TGTGCCAGCAGCGACGGAGGACTAGCGGGAAAAAACACCGGGGAGCTGTTTTTT
>.|TRBV5-4|TRBJ1-4|.
CASSLALGMGAEKLFF
TGTGCCAGCAGCTTGGCTTTGGGGATGGGAGCAGAAAAACTGTTTTTT
>once|TRBV2|TRBJ2-5|TRBD1
CASSGYGTEETQYF
TGTGCCAGCAGTGGATACGGGACAGAAGAGACCCAGTACTTC
>few|TRBV25-1|TRBJ1-2|.
CASSFSTGRYGYTF
TGTGCCAGCAGTTTTTCGACGGGGAGATATGGCTACACCTTC
>.|TRBV7-9|TRBJ1-3|.
CASSPVGGEGANTIYF
TGTGCCAGCAGCCCAGTGGGCGGAGAGGGAGCAAACACCATATATTTT
>.|TRBV6-1|TRBJ2-1|TRBD2
CASSEGINVAGGDEQFF
TGTGCCAGCAGTGAAGGTATAAACGTAGCGGGAGGGGATGAGCAGTTCTTC
>.|TRBV30|TRBJ2-7|TRBD2
CAWGGVYEQYF
TGTGCCTGGGGGGGGGTCTACGAGCAGTACTTC
>once|TRBV2|TRBJ1-2|.
CASSELRELANYGYTF
TGTGCCAGCAGTGAATTGAGAGAGTTAGCTAACTATGGCTACACCTTC
>.|TRBV19|TRBJ1-6|.
CARSRIFPVEDSPLHF
TGTGCCAGATCACGCATATTTCCGGTAGAGGATTCACCCCTCCACTTT
>.|TRBV5-1|TRBJ1-2|TRBD1
CASSVGQGTGYTF
TGCGCCAGCAGCGTGGGACAGGGGACCGGCTACACCTTC
>.|TRBV9|TRBJ2-7|TRBD2
CASSVGEAGVDEQYF
TGTGCCAGCAGCGTAGGGGAAGCGGGAGTAGACGAGCAGTACTTC